The next 22 T cell receptor beta chains were all read from a single sample in a study of blood T cells in healthy people across ages. A second PCR, run for about 6 to 11 cycles, used a sample-barcoded 5' primer plus a J-beta primer mix. Each CDR3 protein gets one entry after TCRdb re-called the 5' RACE reads with MiXCR. The table lists about 690,000 distinct CDR3 sequences, approximately 40% of them singletons. The sample consisted of blood. These receptors were collected from a man aged 80 or over in good health.

The sample holds a few counts of this clonotype. This chain links TRBV6-6 with TRBJ2-7; 8 bases match TRBD1. V was clipped by 6 bases and J by 6 bases; unmatched bases: 10. Looked up from germline, CDR1 is MNHNY and CDR2 is SVGAGI (reference sequence). This CDR3 is 14 amino acids long. For the CDR3, the DNA is TGTGCCAGCAGAGAGACAGGGGCAGGAGGCGAGCAGTACTTC. This encodes CASRETGAGGEQYF.

The rearrangement joins TRBV7-6 to TRBJ1-6; perhaps TRBD1 as D (5 bases). The germline gives CDR1 SGHVS, CDR2 FNYEAQ. This CDR3 contains 15 residues. The V end lost 5 bases, the J end lost 6 bases, and 14 bases lay between the germline ends. The CDR3 bases are TGTGCCAGCAGCCCGGGGGGTTTCCCTAATTCACCCCTCCACTTT. Translating gives CASSPGGFPNSPLHF.

The chain joins TRBV6-2 or TRBV6-3 to TRBJ2-5, with TRBD2 matching over 12 bases. The germline V gene encodes CDR1 MNHEY and CDR2 SVGEGT. The CDR3 covers 17 residues. Trimming removed 6 bases from V and 1 base from J; junction bases left unmatched: 9. CDR3 nucleotides: TGTGCCAGCAGCTCCCCCGGACTAGCGGGAACCCAAGAGACCCAGTACTTC. It codes for CASSSPGLAGTQETQYF.

The chain is built from TRBV29-1 and TRBJ2-1; 7 bases are a match to TRBD1. Near its end, the DNA agrees better with TRBJ2-7, so the J call may be wrong. Germline V gene data show CDR1 as SQVTM and CDR2 as ANQGSEA. There are 16 residues in the CDR3. The CDR3 region is CSVEGNDRVYNNEQYF. The CDR3 bases are TGCAGCGTTGAAGGGAACGACAGGGTGTATAACAATGAGCAGTACTTC.

The chain joins TRBV6-2 or TRBV6-3 to TRBJ2-5, with D tentatively TRBD1 (6 bases). Trimming pared 5 bases from V and 6 bases from J, leaving 13 bases between. Germline V CDR1 and CDR2: MNHEY, SVGEGT. The CDR3 totals 13 residues. The chain's CDR3 is CASSKQGPQTQYF. Here the CDR3 DNA reads TGTGCCAGCAGTAAACAGGGACCGCAGACCCAGTACTTC.

The chain joins TRBV7-9 to TRBJ2-7; no definite D call. Germline CDR1 and CDR2: SEHNR and FQNEAQ (reference sequence). Trimming stripped 2 bases from V and 3 bases from J, with 11 bases between. The CDR3 runs 14 residues. DNA of the CDR3: TGTGCCAGCAGCTTAATGGCAGCAAACTACGAGCAGTACTTC. This sequence encodes CASSLMAANYEQYF.

This clonotype has a count of ten or more. The chain is built from TRBV28 and TRBJ2-7, with a possible D match to TRBD1 (6 bases). Germline CDR1 reads MDHEN; CDR2 reads SYDVKM. The V end was cut by 4 bases, the J end by 4 bases, with 17 bases between. The CDR3 has 15 amino acids. This CDR3 is CASSSVHRVQYEQYF. DNA for the CDR3: TGTGCCAGCAGTTCCGTACACAGGGTTCAGTACGAGCAGTACTTC.

The rearrangement links TRBV20-1 to TRBJ2-7, with D possibly matching TRBD2 (7 bases). The V and J ends lost 6 bases and 5 bases respectively, with 20 bases between them. This CDR3 spans 14 amino acids. Germline V gene lookup returns CDR1 DFQATT and CDR2 SNEGSKA (reference sequence). The CDR3 DNA follows: TGCAGTGCAAGGAAGGGGGGGGGTGCCGACGAGCAGTACTTC. Its protein is CSARKGGGADEQYF.

The V and J genes are TRBV6-2 or TRBV6-3 and TRBJ2-5; the D gene is possibly TRBD2 (6 bases). The CDR3 spans 14 residues. Germline-derived CDR1 and CDR2 are MNHEY and SVGEGT. The ends were cut back, 2 bases at V and 11 bases at J, with 18 bases in the middle. In DNA form, the CDR3 reads TGTGCCAGCAGTTACCCCCTTACTAGCAATGAGCAGTACTTC. It codes for CASSYPLTSNEQYF.

V and J are TRBV20-1 and TRBJ2-1, with D perhaps TRBD2 (6 bases). Per germline, CDR1 DFQATT and CDR2 SNEGSKA (reference sequence). CDR3 length: 14 amino acids. The V and J ends lost 5 bases and 10 bases respectively, with 21 bases between them. The CDR3 DNA reads TGCAGTGCTCACTCGGGACCCTGGGAGGAGGAGCAGTTCTTC. Translating gives CSAHSGPWEEEQFF.

The CDR3 bases are TGCGCCAGCAGCCCTGGACTAGCGGAGTCCAGTGAGCAGTTCTTC. It encodes CASSPGLAESSEQFF. The chain joins TRBV5-1 to TRBJ2-1; the match to TRBD2 covers 10 bases. V lost 4 bases to trimming and J lost 9 bases; unmatched junction nucleotides: 10. This CDR3 contains 15 residues. CDR1 SGHRS and CDR2 YFSETQ come from the germline V gene.

The chain has TRBV6-5 and TRBJ2-1; 11 bases agree with TRBD1. Per the germline V gene, CDR1 is MNHEY and CDR2 is SVGAGI. The CDR3 has 16 residues. The V and J ends lost 0 bases and 6 bases, in that order; junction bases with no gene match: 4. The CDR3 DNA is TGTGCCAGCAGTTACTCAGGACAGGGGGCGTCCAATGAGCAGTTCTTC. Encoded protein: CASSYSGQGASNEQFF.

This clonotype was found many times. V is TRBV29-1 and J is TRBJ2-3; TRBD2 matches at 13 bases. CDR1 and CDR2 from the germline V gene are SQVTM and ANQGSEA. The CDR3 is made up of 13 amino acids. The J segment lost 4 bases and the V segment lost 7 bases, leaving 2 bases of the junction unmatched. CDR3 in amino acids: CSAGLAGADTQYF. The CDR3 region has the DNA TGCAGCGCTGGACTAGCGGGAGCAGATACGCAGTATTTT.

The chain uses TRBV6-1 and TRBJ1-5; unclear D gene. Germline lookup yields CDR1 MNHNS and CDR2 SASEGT. Trimming stripped 4 bases from V and 6 bases from J, with 10 bases between. CDR3 length equals 13 residues. CDR3 residues: CASSVRAAQPQHF. The CDR3 DNA sequence: TGTGCCAGCAGTGTCCGGGCGGCTCAGCCCCAGCATTTT.

The chain uses TRBV6-2 or TRBV6-3 and TRBJ2-7; D not resolved. CDR1 MNHEY and CDR2 SVGEGT come from the germline V gene. The CDR3 covers 11 residues. V lost 5 bases to trimming and J lost 9 bases, with 11 bases between them. CDR3 DNA sequence: TGTGCCAGCAGTCCCGGCGTCGGGCAGTACTTC. As protein: CASSPGVGQYF.

This clonotype has just a few counts. The chain recombines TRBV6-2 or TRBV6-3 with TRBJ2-7; 9 bases fit TRBD2. Trimming took 10 bases from V and 4 from J; bases not matched to a gene: 8. Germline CDR1 reads MNHEY; CDR2 reads SVGEGT. There are 13 residues in the CDR3. CDR3 residues: CATSSGVRYEQYF. CDR3 bases: TGTGCCACCTCTAGCGGGGTTCGGTACGAGCAGTACTTC.

This clonotype was seen a few times. This chain uses TRBV6-2 or TRBV6-3 with TRBJ1-2; possible D gene TRBD1, 5 bases. Germline V gene data show CDR1 as MNHEY and CDR2 as SVGEGT. V lost 3 bases and J 4 bases, leaving 12 bases between the germline ends. The CDR3 is 14 residues long. CDR3 amino acids: CASSYLSGSYGYTF. The CDR3 region has the DNA TGTGCCAGCAGTTATCTCTCAGGGAGCTATGGCTACACCTTC.

To note about this clonotype: Mismatch with germline at one junction end may stem from a read error. DNA for the CDR3: TGTGCCAGCAGTTTGCGAGAGACCTGGTCCACAGATATGCAGTATTTT. Its protein is CASSLRETWSTDMQYF. The V call is TRBV6-5, the J call TRBJ2-3; D gene ambiguous. CDR3 length equals 16 residues. Germline lookup yields CDR1 MNHEY and CDR2 SVGAGI.

This clonotype has a count of ten or more. The chain is built from TRBV7-8 and TRBJ1-2, with a possible D match to TRBD1 (6 bases). Trimming removed 0 bases at V and 7 bases at J, with 15 bases between. This CDR3 contains 15 residues. The V gene's germline CDR1 is SGHVS and CDR2 FQNEAQ. The CDR3 spells CASSLAPTTGSGYTF. In nucleotides, the CDR3 is TGTGCCAGCAGCTTAGCGCCCACGACAGGTTCTGGCTACACCTTC.

This clonotype showed up just a few times. V and J are TRBV4-2 and TRBJ1-6, with D unclear. Germline values: CDR1 LGHNA, CDR2 YNFKEQ. This CDR3 contains 15 residues. Trimming pared 0 bases from V and 3 bases from J, leaving 6 bases between. The CDR3 sequence: CASSQDTDYNSPLHF. CDR3 DNA: TGTGCCAGCAGCCAAGATACAGACTATAATTCACCCCTCCACTTT.

This clonotype was picked up a small number of times. The CDR3 sequence is CATSDWRGDTQYF. CDR3 sequence (DNA): TGTGCCACCAGTGATTGGCGTGGAGATACGCAGTATTTT. J is TRBJ2-3 and V is TRBV24-1, with D unclear. From germline, CDR1 is KGHDR and CDR2 SFDVKD. V shed 2 bases and J shed 5 bases, with 7 bases lying between them. There are 13 residues in the CDR3.

The chain recombines TRBV7-6 with TRBJ2-5; 7 bases match TRBD1. The V gene's germline CDR1 is SGHVS and CDR2 FNYEAQ. V gave up 9 bases and J gave up 9 bases; unmatched junction bases: 10. The CDR3 is 12 amino acids. The CDR3 nucleotides read TGTGCCAGTGGGTCGGCAGGGGGTCCCCAGTACTTC. Residues: CASGSAGGPQYF. Together with reference TRBV7-6 and TRBJ2-5, the CDR3 gives the full variable domain: GAGVSQSPRYKVTKRGQDVALRCDPISGHVSLYWYRQALGQGPEFLTYFNYEAQQDKSGLPNDRFSAERPEGSISTLTIQRTEQRDSAMYRCASGSAGGPQYFGPGTRLLVL.